The clone carrying this TCR beta chain was detected a few times. Antigen: not known. This sample is drawn from a study of cytomegalovirus exposure and HLA in healthy donors. Study in general: There were roughly 80 million unique TCRs (from HLA-typed donors) in an early data release. Most donors, about 82% of a few hundred genotyped, fell in the Caucasian-associated ancestry cluster. General study points: Per published reports, the classifier diagnosed cytomegalovirus status with high specificity and sensitivity. In a later analysis, productive TCRs from donors in an Asian-associated ancestry cluster reportedly carried fewer N-insertions than the cohort mean.

Germline CDR1 is SQVTM and CDR2 is ANQGSEA. CDR3 length: 13 amino acids. The junction had 7 bases not matched to a gene; V was cut back by 6 bases and J by 8 bases. The primer mix had 60 Vbeta and 13 Jbeta primers. Sequencing used immunoSEQ multiplex PCR; TCRdb keeps in-frame clones, though not all of them. The profile shows around 190,000 clones, about 9% of them singletons. The V and J genes are TRBV29-1 and TRBJ1-4; 9 nucleotides match TRBD1. Sequencing was done on a sample of PBMCs. The receptor was derived from a woman under 40 in good health and CMV-seropositive. The CDR3 sequence: CSVSGTGNEKLFF. CDR3 nucleotides: TGCAGCGTCTCCGGGACAGGGAACGAAAAACTGTTTTTT.